The subject of this entry is one T cell receptor (beta chain). This CDR3 region has 19 residues. CDR1 and CDR2 (germline): SGHKS, YYEKEE (reference sequence). V lost 1 base and J 4 bases, leaving 21 bases between the germline ends. This sample was taken from a study of blood T cell repertoires in COVID-19. In the study's own analysis: Reference gene primer amplification gave nucleated cell count estimates. Sequencing used immunoSEQ multiplex PCR; TCRdb keeps in-frame clones, though not all of them. The V and J calls and clone size are taken from that table; D and trimming were inferred from the DNA. The table records over 150,000 clones, approximately 83% of them present only once.

This receptor was taken from a woman in her sixties with acute or convalescent COVID-19. The gene calls are TRBV5-5 and TRBJ2-6; D is possibly TRBD1 (6 bases). Sequenced: peripheral blood. The CDR3 spells CASSLTQGNIRVGANVLTF. The DNA of the CDR3 is TGTGCCAGCAGCTTGACACAGGGCAACATTCGGGTAGGGGCCAACGTCCTGACTTTC.